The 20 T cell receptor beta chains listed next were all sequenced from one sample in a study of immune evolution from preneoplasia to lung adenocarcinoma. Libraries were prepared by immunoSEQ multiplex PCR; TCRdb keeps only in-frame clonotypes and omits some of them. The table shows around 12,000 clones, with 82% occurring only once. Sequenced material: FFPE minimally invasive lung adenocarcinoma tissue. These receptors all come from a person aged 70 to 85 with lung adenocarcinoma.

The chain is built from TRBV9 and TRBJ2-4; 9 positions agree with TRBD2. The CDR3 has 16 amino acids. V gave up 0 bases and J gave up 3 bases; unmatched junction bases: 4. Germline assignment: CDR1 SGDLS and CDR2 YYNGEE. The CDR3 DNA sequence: TGTGCCAGCAGCGTAGGCGGGAGGGCGGTCAAAAACATTCAGTACTTC. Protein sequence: CASSVGGRAVKNIQYF.

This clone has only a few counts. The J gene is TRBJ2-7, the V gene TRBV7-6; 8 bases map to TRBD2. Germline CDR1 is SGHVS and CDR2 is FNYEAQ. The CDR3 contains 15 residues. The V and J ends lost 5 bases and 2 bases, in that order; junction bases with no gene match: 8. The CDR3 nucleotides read TGTGCCAGCAGCACGACAGCGGGGGTAGCCTACGAGCAGTACTTC. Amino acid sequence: CASSTTAGVAYEQYF. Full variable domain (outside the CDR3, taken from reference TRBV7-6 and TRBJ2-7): GAGVSQSPRYKVTKRGQDVALRCDPISGHVSLYWYRQALGQGPEFLTYFNYEAQQDKSGLPNDRFSAERPEGSISTLTIQRTEQRDSAMYRCASSTTAGVAYEQYFGPGTRLTVT.

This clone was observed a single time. The CDR3 region has the DNA TGTGCCAGCAGCGGGACTAGCGGCGGTAGCACAGATACGCAGTATTTT. Amino acids: CASSGTSGGSTDTQYF. This chain joins TRBV7-9 and TRBJ2-3; 11 positions match TRBD2. After removal of 5 bases from V and 0 bases from J, the junction contained 4 bases not matched to a gene. CDR3 length: 16 amino acids. The germline V gene has CDR1 SEHNR and CDR2 FQNEAQ (reference sequence).

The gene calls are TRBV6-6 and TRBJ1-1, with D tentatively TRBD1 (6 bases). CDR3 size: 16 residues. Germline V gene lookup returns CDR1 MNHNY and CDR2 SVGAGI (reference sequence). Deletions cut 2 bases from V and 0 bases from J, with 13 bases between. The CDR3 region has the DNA TGTGCCAGCAGTTACCCCGAGAGGACAGTGAACACTGAAGCTTTCTTT. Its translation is CASSYPERTVNTEAFF.

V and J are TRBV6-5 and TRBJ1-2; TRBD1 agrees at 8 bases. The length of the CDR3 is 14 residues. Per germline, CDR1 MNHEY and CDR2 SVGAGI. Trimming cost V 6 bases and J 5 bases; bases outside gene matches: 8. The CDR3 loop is CASSRAGQDYGYTF. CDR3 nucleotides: TGTGCCAGCAGCCGCGCGGGACAGGATTATGGCTACACCTTC.

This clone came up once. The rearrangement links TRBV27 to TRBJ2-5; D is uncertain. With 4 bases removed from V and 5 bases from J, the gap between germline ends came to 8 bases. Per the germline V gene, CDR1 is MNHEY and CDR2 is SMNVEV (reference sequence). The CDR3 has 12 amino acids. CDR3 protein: CASSSPEETQYF. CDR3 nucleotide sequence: TGTGCCAGCAGTTCCCCGGAGGAGACCCAGTACTTC.

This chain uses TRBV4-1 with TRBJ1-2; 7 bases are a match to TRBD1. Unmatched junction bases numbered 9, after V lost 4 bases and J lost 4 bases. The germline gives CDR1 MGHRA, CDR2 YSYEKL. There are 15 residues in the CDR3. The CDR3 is CASSPSGQATYGYTF. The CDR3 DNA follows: TGCGCCAGCAGCCCCTCAGGACAGGCCACCTATGGCTACACCTTC.

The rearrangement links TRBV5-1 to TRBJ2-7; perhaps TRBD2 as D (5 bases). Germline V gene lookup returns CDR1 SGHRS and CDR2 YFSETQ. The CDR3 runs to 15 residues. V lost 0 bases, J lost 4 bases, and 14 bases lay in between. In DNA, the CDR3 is TGCGCCAGCAGCTTGGATCGGGGTTCGGGATACGAGCAGTACTTC. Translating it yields CASSLDRGSGYEQYF.

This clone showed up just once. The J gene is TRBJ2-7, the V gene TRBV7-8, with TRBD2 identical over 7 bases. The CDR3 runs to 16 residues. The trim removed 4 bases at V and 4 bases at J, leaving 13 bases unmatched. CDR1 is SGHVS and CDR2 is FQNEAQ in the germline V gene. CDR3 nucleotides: TGTGCCAGCAGCTCGGATCGGACTAGAAACGGATACGAGCAGTACTTC. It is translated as CASSSDRTRNGYEQYF.

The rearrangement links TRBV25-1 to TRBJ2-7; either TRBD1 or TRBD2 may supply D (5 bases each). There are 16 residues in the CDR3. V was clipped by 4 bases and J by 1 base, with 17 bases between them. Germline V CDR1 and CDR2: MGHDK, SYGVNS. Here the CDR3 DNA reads TGTGCCAGCAGTGCCCATTACGGGGCAGGTTCCTACGAGCAGTACTTC. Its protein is CASSAHYGAGSYEQYF.

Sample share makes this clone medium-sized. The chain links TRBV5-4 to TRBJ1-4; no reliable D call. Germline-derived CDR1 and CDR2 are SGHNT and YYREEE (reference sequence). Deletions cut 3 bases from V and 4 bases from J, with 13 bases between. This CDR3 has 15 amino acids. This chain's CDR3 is CASSSLDGINEKLFF. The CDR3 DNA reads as TGTGCCAGCAGCTCCCTGGACGGAATTAATGAAAAACTGTTTTTT.

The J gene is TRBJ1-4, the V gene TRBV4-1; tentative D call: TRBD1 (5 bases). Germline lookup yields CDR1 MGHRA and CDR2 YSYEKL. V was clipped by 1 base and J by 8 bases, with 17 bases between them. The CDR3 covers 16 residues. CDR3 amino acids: CASSQVLPGSWEKLFF. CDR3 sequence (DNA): TGCGCCAGCAGCCAAGTCTTGCCAGGGTCTTGGGAAAAACTGTTTTTT.

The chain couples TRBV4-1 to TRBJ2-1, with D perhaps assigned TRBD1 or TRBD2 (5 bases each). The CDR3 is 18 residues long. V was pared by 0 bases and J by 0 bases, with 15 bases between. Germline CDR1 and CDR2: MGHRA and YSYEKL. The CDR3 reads CASSQDLTAGSSYNEQFF. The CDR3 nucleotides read TGCGCCAGCAGCCAAGATTTAACGGCAGGGAGCTCCTACAATGAGCAGTTCTTC.

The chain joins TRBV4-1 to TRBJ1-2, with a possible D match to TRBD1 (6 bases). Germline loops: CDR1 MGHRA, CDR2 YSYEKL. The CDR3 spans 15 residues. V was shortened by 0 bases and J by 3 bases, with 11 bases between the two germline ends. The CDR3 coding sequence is TGCGCCAGCAGCCAAGACCTGGACAGACACTATGGCTACACCTTC. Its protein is CASSQDLDRHYGYTF.

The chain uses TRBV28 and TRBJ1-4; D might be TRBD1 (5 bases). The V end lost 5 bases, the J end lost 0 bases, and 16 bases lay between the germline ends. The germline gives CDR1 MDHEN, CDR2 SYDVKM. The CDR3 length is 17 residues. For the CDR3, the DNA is TGTGCCAGCAGTCCCTCAGGGAGTAGGGCAACTAATGAAAAACTGTTTTTT. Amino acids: CASSPSGSRATNEKLFF.

The chain's CDR3 is CASSYSAGEDYNEQFF. CDR3 nucleotides: TGTGCCAGCAGTTACTCTGCAGGGGAGGACTACAATGAGCAGTTCTTC. The chain recombines TRBV6-5 with TRBJ2-1, with D perhaps being TRBD1 or TRBD2 (6 bases each). The CDR3 runs 16 residues. Germline V gives CDR1 MNHEY, CDR2 SVGAGI. V dropped 0 bases and J dropped 3 bases, with 12 bases sitting between them.

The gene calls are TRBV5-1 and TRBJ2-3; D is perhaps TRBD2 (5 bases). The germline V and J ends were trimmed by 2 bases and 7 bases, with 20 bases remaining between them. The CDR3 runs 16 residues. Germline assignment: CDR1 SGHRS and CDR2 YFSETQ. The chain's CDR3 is CASSFTTTTRLNTQYF. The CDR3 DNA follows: TGCGCCAGCAGCTTTACGACAACCACTAGACTCAATACGCAGTATTTT.

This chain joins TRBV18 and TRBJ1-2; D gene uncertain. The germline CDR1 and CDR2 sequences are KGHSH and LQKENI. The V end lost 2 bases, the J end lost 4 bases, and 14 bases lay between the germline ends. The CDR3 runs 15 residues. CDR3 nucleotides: TGTGCCAGCTCACCATCCAGTCCAGTCGTCTATGGCTACACCTTC. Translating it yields CASSPSSPVVYGYTF.

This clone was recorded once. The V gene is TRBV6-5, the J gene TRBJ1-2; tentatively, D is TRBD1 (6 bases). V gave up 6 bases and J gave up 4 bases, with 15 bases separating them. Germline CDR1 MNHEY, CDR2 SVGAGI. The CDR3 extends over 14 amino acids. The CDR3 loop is CASREALQGYGYTF. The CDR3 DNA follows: TGTGCCAGCAGGGAAGCCTTACAGGGCTATGGCTACACCTTC.

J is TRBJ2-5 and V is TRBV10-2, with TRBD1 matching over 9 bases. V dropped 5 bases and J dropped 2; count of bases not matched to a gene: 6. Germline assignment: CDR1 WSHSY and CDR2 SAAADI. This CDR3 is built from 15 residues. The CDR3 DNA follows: TGCGCCAGCAGTTTCGACAGGGGGGAACAAGAGACCCAGTACTTC. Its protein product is CASSFDRGEQETQYF.